These 24 T cell receptor beta chains were all obtained from the same sample, sequenced in a study of molecular identifiers for immune sequencing clone quantification. Each CDR3 protein gets one entry after TCRdb re-called the PCR reads with MiXCR. This table holds some 100,000 distinct CDR3 sequences, 36% found once. The sample consisted of naive CD8+ T cells from blood, with Jurkat cell RNA spiked in. Subset indicated: FACS-sorted CD8+CD4-CCR7+CD45RA+ naive T cells. Every receptor here comes from a human donor in good health. Some libraries in this study had Jurkat cell RNA spiked in.

This chain joins TRBV19 and TRBJ2-7, with D unclear. V lost 6 bases and J lost 2, with 11 bases in between. Germline loops: CDR1 LNHDA, CDR2 SQIVND (reference sequence). The CDR3 consists of 13 residues. For the CDR3, the DNA is TGTGCCAGTAGGGGCACAGCCACCTACGAGCAGTACTTC. This sequence encodes CASRGTATYEQYF.

The V and J genes are TRBV27 and TRBJ2-7; 8 nucleotides align to TRBD2. This CDR3 has 15 amino acids. In germline, CDR1 is MNHEY, CDR2 SMNVEV (reference sequence). Trimming took 6 bases from V and 3 from J; bases not matched to a gene: 10. CDR3 sequence: CASSPGTSRRYEQYF. Written as DNA, the CDR3 is TGTGCCAGCAGCCCCGGGACTAGTCGTCGCTACGAGCAGTACTTC.

The table lists this clonotype with a few counts. The chain couples TRBV28 to TRBJ2-5; D not resolved. Trimming stripped 10 bases from V and 5 bases from J, with 11 bases between. The germline V gene encodes CDR1 MDHEN and CDR2 SYDVKM. The CDR3 runs to 11 residues. CDR3 residues: CATAQKETQYF. The DNA for the CDR3 is TGTGCCACCGCACAGAAGGAGACCCAGTACTTC.

This clonotype was seen many times. This rearrangement joins TRBV20-1 to TRBJ1-6; TRBD1 aligns across 7 bases. Germline-derived CDR1 and CDR2 are DFQATT and SNEGSKA (reference sequence). The CDR3 is 12 residues long. The J segment lost 7 bases and the V segment lost 6 bases, leaving 3 bases of the junction unmatched. CDR3 sequence (DNA): TGCAGTGCGGAGACAGGGAATTCACCCCTCCACTTT. Its translation: CSAETGNSPLHF.

The V call is TRBV4-3, the J call TRBJ2-7, with D possibly matching TRBD1 (5 bases). The CDR3 extends over 14 amino acids. Trimming removed 1 base at V and 2 bases at J, with 9 bases between. Germline CDR1 and CDR2: LGHNA and YSLEER. This CDR3 is CASSQGGGAYEQYF. CDR3 DNA: TGCGCCAGCAGCCAAGGGGGCGGAGCCTACGAGCAGTACTTC.

This clonotype was counted between two and nine times. The V gene is TRBV13, the J gene TRBJ2-3; TRBD2 is a possible D gene (5 bases). V was pared by 5 bases and J by 2 bases, with 17 bases between. CDR3 length: 16 residues. The germline CDR1 and CDR2 sequences are PRHDT and FYEKMQ (reference sequence). DNA for the CDR3: TGTGCCAGCAGCGGTCCCGGTAGCGACCCCACAGATACGCAGTATTTT. It yields the protein CASSGPGSDPTDTQYF.

The table lists this clonotype with a few counts. The gene calls are TRBV21-1 and TRBJ2-3; whether TRBD2, the table's D call, matches the DNA was not checked. TRBV21-1 is listed as a pseudogene. The CDR3 is 16 residues long. CDR3 loop: CASSNLSGSSTDTQYF. CDR3 sequence (DNA): TGTGCCAGCAGCAACCTTAGCGGATCTAGCACAGATACGCAGTATTTT.

This clonotype was counted at least ten times. The chain combines TRBV28 with TRBJ2-1; 7 nucleotides agree with TRBD2. This CDR3 contains 17 residues. The J segment lost 4 bases and the V segment lost 4 bases, leaving 13 bases of the junction unmatched. Germline CDR1 and CDR2: MDHEN and SYDVKM. CDR3 nucleotide sequence: TGTGCCAGCAGTTACTATGGAGGAGCGGGGATTTACAATGAGCAGTTCTTC. Its protein is CASSYYGGAGIYNEQFF.

Comment on this clonotype: A much larger clone lies one base from this, so it may be a read error. The chain couples TRBV20-1 to TRBJ2-5, with TRBD1 identical over 8 bases. V lost 4 bases and J lost 4; bases outside the gene matches: 11. The CDR3 length is 15 residues. CDR1 and CDR2 (germline): DFQATT, SNEGSKA (reference sequence). CDR3 coding DNA: TGCAGTGCTACCCGGACAGGGCGGTGGCTAGAGACCCAGTACTTC. Its translation is CSATRTGRWLETQYF.

Note on this clonotype: Sequence at one end of the junction differs from germline and may be a read error. The CDR3 protein is CASSSRAGWGNQPQHF. DNA for the CDR3: TGTGCCAGCAGCTCCCGAGCGGGGTGGGGCAATCAGCCCCAGCACTTT. The rearrangement links TRBV4-2 to TRBJ1-5; tentative D call: TRBD1 (5 bases). From germline, CDR1 is LGHNA and CDR2 YNFKEQ. This CDR3 has 16 residues.

The V and J genes are TRBV11-3 and TRBJ2-5; D is unresolved. Germline V gene sequence: CDR1 SGHNT, CDR2 YENEEA. The CDR3 length is 13 residues. V gave up 1 base and J gave up 1 base, with 4 bases separating them. The CDR3 DNA is TGTGCCAGCAGCTTAGTACGCCAAGAGACCCAGTACTTC. Its protein product is CASSLVRQETQYF.

This clonotype was detected a few times. The chain carries TRBV20-1 and TRBJ2-2, with 8 bases that match TRBD2. CDR1 and CDR2 from the germline V gene are DFQATT and SNEGSKA (reference sequence). J was trimmed by 7 bases and V by 4 bases; bases with no gene match: 17. There are 17 residues in the CDR3. The CDR3: CSANPPGGRARGGELFF. CDR3 coding DNA: TGCAGTGCTAACCCCCCGGGGGGGCGCGCTAGGGGCGGGGAGCTGTTTTTT.

This clonotype was seen at least ten times. This sequence joins TRBV5-6 and TRBJ2-3; D tentatively fits TRBD1 or TRBD2 (6 bases each). This CDR3 has 13 residues. In germline, CDR1 is SGHDT, CDR2 YYEEEE. V was clipped by 0 bases and J by 6 bases, with 8 bases between them. The chain's CDR3 is CASSLGGADTQYF. The CDR3 DNA sequence: TGTGCCAGCAGCTTGGGGGGGGCGGATACGCAGTATTTT.

A few counts support this clonotype. The chain is built from TRBV4-3 and TRBJ1-4; no clear D. CDR1 and CDR2 (germline): LGHNA, YSLEER. Trimming left V 0 bases short and J 7 bases short, with 3 bases between. CDR3 length: 12 amino acids. CDR3 in DNA: TGCGCCAGCAGCCAAGATGCTGAAAAACTGTTTTTT. This sequence encodes CASSQDAEKLFF.

The chain couples TRBV2 to TRBJ2-4; 12 bases match TRBD2. V shed 5 bases and J 8 bases; nucleotides not matched to a gene: 7. The CDR3 sequence is 15 residues long. Germline lookup yields CDR1 SNHLY and CDR2 FYNNEI. The CDR3 loop is CASSQTSGRSDIQYF. The CDR3 DNA reads TGTGCCAGCAGTCAGACTAGCGGGAGATCGGACATTCAGTACTTC.

This clonotype came up many times. The chain links TRBV14 to TRBJ2-5; 9 bases are a match to TRBD2. This CDR3 is built from 15 residues. Germline V gene lookup returns CDR1 SGHDN and CDR2 FVKESK. The J segment lost 2 bases and the V segment lost 0 bases, leaving 1 base of the junction unmatched. The CDR3 spells CASSQETSGQETQYF. DNA of the CDR3: TGTGCCAGCAGCCAAGAGACTAGCGGACAAGAGACCCAGTACTTC.

The rearrangement links TRBV13 to TRBJ2-5; 9 bases match TRBD1. Germline V gives CDR1 PRHDT, CDR2 FYEKMQ (reference sequence). V trimming: 3 bases; J trimming: 5 bases; junction bases outside the gene matches: 10. This CDR3 has 16 residues. The CDR3 coding sequence is TGTGCCAGCAGCTTCCTCACAGGGGGCGCATCGGAGACCCAGTACTTC. Amino acid sequence: CASSFLTGGASETQYF.

About this clonotype itself: Germline is not matched at one junction end, which may reflect a read error. The genes are TRBV27 and TRBJ1-5; 7 bases match TRBD1. The CDR3 runs to 14 residues. The germline V gene has CDR1 MNHEY and CDR2 SMNVEV (reference sequence). The CDR3: CASSYRGQDQPQLF. CDR3 sequence (DNA): TGTGCCAGCAGTTACAGGGGTCAAGATCAGCCCCAGCTTTTT.

Concerning this clonotype itself: A much larger clonotype is one base distant, so this may be a read error. This chain connects TRBV12-5 to TRBJ2-7; D gene unclear. Germline V gives CDR1 LGHNT, CDR2 FRNRAP. The CDR3 totals 12 residues. The V gene lost 6 bases and the J gene lost 6 bases, with 12 bases spanning the gap. CDR3 nucleotide sequence: TGTGCTAGTGGGCGCCCCGGAGCCGAGCAGTACTTC. The encoded protein is CASGRPGAEQYF.

J is TRBJ2-6 and V is TRBV27; D is possibly TRBD1 (5 bases). This CDR3 region has 21 residues. CDR1 is MNHEY, CDR2 SMNVEV, per germline (reference sequence). V was pared by 0 bases and J by 5 bases, with 26 bases between. The CDR3 nucleotides read TGTGCCAGCAGTTTATCGGTCCCAGGCAGGGCCTACTCTGGGCGGGCCAACGTCCTGACTTTC. It specifies CASSLSVPGRAYSGRANVLTF.

This clonotype showed up just a few times. Being one base from a much bigger clone, this may be a read error. No conserved phenylalanine or tryptophan ends this CDR3, so it is likely a read error. The chain employs TRBV20-1 and TRBJ2-3; D unclear. This CDR3 contains 10 residues. The germline gives CDR1 DFQATT, CDR2 SNEGSKA (reference sequence). The V gene lost 2 bases and the J gene lost 5 bases, with 2 bases spanning the gap. The CDR3 here is CSARRDTQYY. CDR3 DNA sequence: TGCAGTGCTAGAAGAGATACGCAGTATTAT.

This clonotype was seen ten or more times. The chain recombines TRBV7-2 with TRBJ2-3; 8 nucleotides align to TRBD1. The CDR3 length is 16 residues. V trimming: 4 bases; J trimming: 3 bases; junction bases outside the gene matches: 9. The germline V gene has CDR1 SGHTA and CDR2 FQGNSA. The CDR3 DNA is TGTGCCAGCAGCTCCCTCGACAGGGGCTCGACAGATACGCAGTATTTT. Protein sequence: CASSSLDRGSTDTQYF.

As to this clonotype: A read error may explain this, as a much larger clone is one base away. V gene TRBV4-1 combines with J gene TRBJ1-1; D possibly corresponds to TRBD1 (6 bases). V lost 4 bases, J lost 8 bases, and 14 bases lay in between. The CDR3 is made up of 13 amino acids. CDR1 is MGHRA and CDR2 is YSYEKL in the germline V gene. This CDR3 is CASSPTGRPEAFF. The CDR3 bases are TGCGCCAGCAGCCCGACAGGCCGGCCAGAAGCTTTCTTT.

In this sample, this clonotype turned up a few times. The chain recombines TRBV9 with TRBJ2-3; 8 bases align to TRBD1. The CDR3 runs 16 residues. V shed 0 bases and J 2 bases; nucleotides not matched to a gene: 5. From germline, CDR1 is SGDLS and CDR2 YYNGEE. As DNA, the CDR3 is TGTGCCAGCAGCGTAGCACAGGGGGGCTACACAGATACGCAGTATTTT. This codes for CASSVAQGGYTDTQYF.